The rows below give T cell receptor beta chains drawn from one sample of a study of T cells in Graves' hyperthyroidism and ophthalmopathy. TCRdb reanalysed the multiplex PCR reads using MiXCR and keeps one entry per CDR3 protein. Of approximately 400,000 distinct CDR3 sequences in the sample, roughly 14% were seen once. The sequenced sample was blood. The origin of the receptors is a young woman with Graves' hyperthyroidism. Both conserved end residues are part of each CDR3. Each record gives: D gene, V gene, clone size, J gene, CDR3 protein, CDR3 DNA. D genes are given only for firm matches. Not every row has a clone size; where given, it reads once, few, many or a size class.

>TRBD1|TRBV7-3|many|TRBJ1-1
CASSLGQGTLGGTEAFF
TGTGCCAGCAGCTTAGGACAGGGGACACTTGGGGGCACTGAAGCTTTCTTT
>-|TRBV28|many|TRBJ1-1
CASSLSADWNTEAFF
TGTGCCAGCAGTTTAAGCGCCGATTGGAACACTGAAGCTTTCTTT
>TRBD1|TRBV27|-|TRBJ2-7
CASSLAGTAAYEQYF
TGTGCCAGCAGTTTAGCCGGGACAGCAGCCTACGAGCAGTACTTC
>-|TRBV5-1|-|TRBJ2-3
CASSLGTAYLDTQYF
TGCGCCAGCAGCTTGGGGACTGCTTACCTAGATACGCAGTATTTT
>-|TRBV6-2/TRBV6-3|-|TRBJ2-6
CASMDSGANVLTF
TGTGCCAGCATGGACTCTGGGGCCAACGTCCTGACTTTC
>-|TRBV18|-|TRBJ1-1
CASSPTRVGGRQDGNTEAFF
TGTGCCAGCTCACCAACGCGGGTTGGAGGAAGACAGGATGGGAACACTGAAGCTTTCTTT
>TRBD2|TRBV28|many|TRBJ2-5
CASSLPSGRRETQYF
TGTGCCAGCAGTTTACCTAGCGGGAGGCGAGAGACCCAGTACTTC
>-|TRBV28|many|TRBJ1-2
CASSLVAADREGYTF
TGTGCCAGCAGTTTGGTTGCGGCCGACCGGGAAGGCTACACCTTC
>TRBD1|TRBV7-3|many|TRBJ1-5
CASRRNQTGDNQPQHF
TGTGCCAGCAGACGAAACCAGACAGGGGACAATCAGCCCCAGCATTTT
>TRBD2|TRBV7-3|many|TRBJ2-1
CASSLTWEREGGEDEQFF
TGTGCCAGCAGCTTAACCTGGGAGCGGGAGGGCGGAGAGGATGAGCAGTTCTTC
>-|TRBV14|-|TRBJ2-3
CASSQDGLTPDTQYF
TGTGCCAGCAGCCAAGATGGTTTAACCCCGGATACGCAGTATTTT
>TRBD1|TRBV12-3/TRBV12-4|many|TRBJ1-1
CASSTGTGTEAFF
TGTGCCAGCAGTACAGGGACAGGCACTGAAGCTTTCTTT
>TRBD1|TRBV5-1|few|TRBJ2-3
CASSPIPGQGSDTQYF
TGCGCCAGCAGTCCCATCCCGGGACAGGGTTCAGATACGCAGTATTTT
>TRBD1|TRBV2|many|TRBJ1-1
CASLQGRTTEAFF
TGTGCCAGTCTACAGGGGCGTACCACTGAAGCTTTCTTT
>TRBD1|TRBV5-1|few|TRBJ1-2
CASNGGSPSARGDGYTF
TGCGCCAGCAATGGAGGATCTCCGAGTGCCAGGGGGGATGGCTACACCTTC
>-|TRBV11-2|-|TRBJ1-4
CASSKAGWPGEKLFF
TGTGCCAGCAGCAAAGCTGGATGGCCCGGGGAAAAACTGTTTTTT
>-|TRBV9|few|TRBJ2-1
CASSVEVSETYNEQFF
TGTGCCAGCAGCGTAGAGGTCAGCGAAACCTACAATGAGCAGTTCTTC
>-|TRBV18|many|TRBJ2-1
CASSPFQSSYNEQFF
TGTGCCAGCTCACCCTTCCAAAGCTCCTACAATGAGCAGTTCTTC
>-|TRBV7-3|few|TRBJ2-2
CASSEGSPGELFF
TGTGCCAGCAGCGAGGGTTCGCCTGGGGAGCTGTTTTTT
>-|TRBV11-1|few|TRBJ2-2
CASSLGRRWIASTGELFF
TGTGCCAGCAGCTTGGGTAGGAGGTGGATCGCGAGCACCGGGGAGCTGTTTTTT
>-|TRBV7-3|many|TRBJ2-7
CASSLTPGGYEQYF
TGTGCCAGCAGCTTAACGCCAGGCGGCTACGAGCAGTACTTC
>-|TRBV20-1|many|TRBJ1-1
CSARQQTVNTEAFF
TGCAGTGCCAGACAGCAGACAGTTAACACTGAAGCTTTCTTT
>-|TRBV5-1|many|TRBJ1-5
CASSLAGDGRQPQHF
TGCGCCAGCAGCTTGGCGGGTGACGGGAGGCAGCCCCAGCATTTT
>-|TRBV20-1|many|TRBJ2-1
CSASGGGYNEQFF
TGCAGTGCTAGCGGTGGCGGTTACAATGAGCAGTTCTTC
>TRBD2|TRBV18|few|TRBJ2-7
CASSPGGAAYEQYF
TGTGCCAGCTCCCCCGGGGGGGCCGCCTACGAGCAGTACTTC
>TRBD2|TRBV7-6|many|TRBJ2-1
CASSSSGGSYNEQFF
TGTGCCAGCAGCTCCAGCGGGGGCTCCTACAATGAGCAGTTCTTC
>TRBD1|TRBV24-1|few|TRBJ2-1
CATSDPGQRQSEQFF
TGTGCCACCAGTGATCCGGGACAGAGACAATCGGAGCAGTTCTTC
>TRBD1|TRBV2|-|TRBJ1-1
CASSEALLGQAHTEAFF
TGTGCCAGCAGTGAAGCGCTTCTGGGACAGGCTCACACTGAAGCTTTCTTT
>-|TRBV29-1|many|TRBJ1-1
CSVEGQGADTEAFF
TGCAGCGTTGAGGGTCAAGGGGCCGACACTGAAGCTTTCTTT
>-|TRBV5-1|-|TRBJ2-1
CASSFGTAYNEQFF
TGCGCCAGCAGCTTCGGCACGGCATACAATGAGCAGTTCTTC
>-|TRBV19|few|TRBJ2-1
CASSISVGNEQFF
TGTGCCAGTAGTATTAGTGTAGGGAATGAGCAGTTCTTC
>-|TRBV28|many|TRBJ1-1
CASSLPGRVRPEAFF
TGTGCCAGCAGTTTACCCGGCAGGGTTCGGCCTGAAGCTTTCTTT
>-|TRBV7-9|-|TRBJ1-4
CASSLEPALNEKLFF
TGTGCCAGCAGCTTAGAGCCAGCACTTAATGAAAAACTGTTTTTT
>TRBD1|TRBV5-1|-|TRBJ2-3
CASSYLTGERTDTQYF
TGCGCCAGCAGCTACTTAACAGGGGAGAGGACAGATACGCAGTATTTT
>TRBD1|TRBV9|-|TRBJ2-1
CASSVGGTGAYNEQFF
TGTGCCAGCAGCGTAGGGGGGACAGGAGCCTACAATGAGCAGTTCTTC
>TRBD1|TRBV7-6|few|TRBJ2-7
CASSVYRGYEQYF
TGTGCCAGCAGCGTATACAGGGGGTACGAGCAGTACTTC
>-|TRBV18|few|TRBJ2-1
CASSPRGDTEQFF
TGTGCCAGCTCACCAAGAGGCGACACTGAGCAGTTCTTC
>-|TRBV2|few|TRBJ2-2
CASRLPAGELFF
TGTGCCAGCAGACTCCCAGCCGGGGAGCTGTTTTTT
>-|TRBV2|many|TRBJ2-1
CASSPGTGDNEQFF
TGTGCCAGCAGTCCAGGGACTGGAGACAATGAGCAGTTCTTC